The 32 T cell receptor beta chains below all came from one sample that was sequenced in a study of cytomegalovirus exposure and HLA in healthy donors. The PCR used 60 Vbeta and 13 Jbeta primers. Produced via immunoSEQ multiplex PCR; TCRdb's table is partial and in-frame only. The data contain 100,000 or so clones, 67% of them singletons. Sequencing was done on a sample of PBMCs. The source of these receptors is a man aged 25-45 years in good health and CMV-seronegative.

The chain links TRBV5-1 to TRBJ1-1; D is ambiguous. This CDR3 contains 17 residues. V was shortened by 0 bases and J by 8 bases, with 23 bases between the two germline ends. CDR1 and CDR2 (germline): SGHRS, YFSETQ. CDR3 amino acids: CASSLVRLGLGQREAFF. The CDR3 DNA reads TGCGCCAGCAGCTTGGTGCGTCTGGGTCTGGGCCAGAGAGAAGCTTTCTTT. Combining the CDR3 with reference TRBV5-1 and TRBJ1-1 gives the whole variable domain KAGVTQTPRYLIKTRGQQVTLSCSPISGHRSVSWYQQTPGQGLQFLFEYFSETQRNKGNFPGRFSGRQFSNSRSEMNVSTLELGDSALYLCASSLVRLGLGQREAFFGQGTRLTVV.

This clone appeared a few times. J is TRBJ2-3 and V is TRBV2; D might be TRBD2 (5 bases). V gave up 3 bases and J gave up 2 bases, with 15 bases separating them. The CDR3 is 16 amino acids. Germline CDR1 and CDR2: SNHLY and FYNNEI. CDR3 loop: CASSDRDILTTDTQYF. The CDR3 nucleotides are TGTGCCAGCAGTGACCGGGATATCCTAACCACAGATACGCAGTATTTT.

This chain links TRBV10-3 with TRBJ1-1; perhaps TRBD1 as D (5 bases). The V and J ends lost 7 bases and 3 bases respectively, with 15 bases between them. CDR1 is ENHRY, CDR2 SYGVKD, per germline. The CDR3 length is 14 residues. The CDR3 sequence: CAITGTQKDTEAFF. The CDR3 DNA reads TGTGCCATCACCGGGACTCAGAAGGACACTGAAGCTTTCTTT.

This clone was seen only a few times. V usage is TRBV5-5 and J usage is TRBJ2-1; D is ambiguous. This CDR3 comprises 12 residues. V was cut by 2 bases and J by 7 bases, with 7 bases left in between. In germline, CDR1 is SGHKS, CDR2 YYEKEE (reference sequence). The CDR3 DNA sequence: TGTGCCAGCAGCTTTTTGAGGAATGAGCAGTTCTTC. As protein: CASSFLRNEQFF.

The chain joins TRBV14 to TRBJ1-5; D possibly corresponds to TRBD1 (5 bases). Trimming took off 1 base at V and 9 bases at J, with 10 bases between the two ends. CDR3 size: 13 residues. The germline CDR1 and CDR2 sequences are SGHDN and FVKESK. The CDR3 is CASSQALGGPQHF. The CDR3 DNA follows: TGTGCCAGCAGCCAAGCTTTGGGGGGGCCCCAGCATTTT.

The chain combines TRBV4-1 with TRBJ2-6, with 7 bases fitting TRBD1. The germline gives CDR1 MGHRA, CDR2 YSYEKL. The trim removed 1 base at V and 0 bases at J, leaving 3 bases unmatched. The CDR3 runs 17 residues. The CDR3 nucleotides are TGCGCCAGCAGCCAAGGGGACAGAAGCTCTGGGGCCAACGTCCTGACTTTC. Its protein is CASSQGDRSSGANVLTF.

Ten or more counts support this clone. The J gene is TRBJ1-3, the V gene TRBV6-6; D remains ambiguous. The CDR3 sequence is 14 residues long. Trimming took 6 bases from V and 0 from J, leaving 9 bases between them. Germline CDR1 is MNHNY and CDR2 is SVGAGI (reference sequence). The CDR3 bases are TGTGCCAGCAGCGATGGGAGCTCTGGAAACACCATATATTTT. Its protein is CASSDGSSGNTIYF.

The rearrangement joins TRBV15 to TRBJ2-5, with D possibly TRBD1 on 6 matching bases. The V gene's germline CDR1 is LNHNV and CDR2 YYDKDF (reference sequence). This CDR3 region has 15 residues. Trimming took off 2 bases at V and 1 base at J, with 11 bases between the two ends. The CDR3 loop reads CATSRTRDTQETQYF. The CDR3, as DNA: TGTGCCACCAGCAGAACTCGGGACACCCAAGAGACCCAGTACTTC.

V gene TRBV7-9 combines with J gene TRBJ1-1; D is undetermined. Germline V gene sequence: CDR1 SEHNR, CDR2 FQNEAQ (reference sequence). The CDR3 consists of 15 residues. Trimming took 1 base from V and 1 from J, leaving 10 bases between them. CDR3 coding DNA: TGTGCCAGCAGCTTAGACGTCCACAGGAACACTGAAGCTTTCTTT. Translation gives CASSLDVHRNTEAFF.

V gene TRBV25-1 combines with J gene TRBJ2-7; D call uncertain. The germline V gene has CDR1 MGHDK and CDR2 SYGVNS. Trimming left V 4 bases short and J 0 bases short, with 10 bases between. This CDR3 comprises 14 residues. The CDR3 reads CASSASGRSYEQYF. The CDR3 nucleotides read TGTGCCAGCAGTGCATCGGGTCGCTCCTACGAGCAGTACTTC.

This clone has just a few counts. The chain has TRBV4-1 and TRBJ1-5; tentative D call: TRBD1 (6 bases). Trimming stripped 1 base from V and 4 bases from J, with 8 bases between. CDR3 length: 14 residues. CDR1 MGHRA and CDR2 YSYEKL come from the germline V gene. The CDR3 DNA reads as TGCGCCAGCAGCCAAGTGACAGGTAATCAGCCCCAGCATTTT. It translates to CASSQVTGNQPQHF.

This clone appeared once. The chain recombines TRBV2 with TRBJ1-1; 8 nucleotides line up with TRBD1. Germline CDR1 is SNHLY and CDR2 is FYNNEI. V shed 2 bases, J shed 4 bases, and the junction held 6 bases outside the gene matches. The CDR3 is 15 residues long. The CDR3 DNA reads as TGTGCCAGCAGTGAACGCAGGGGGCAGGGCACTGAAGCTTTCTTT. Translation gives CASSERRGQGTEAFF. Together with reference TRBV2 and TRBJ1-1, the CDR3 gives the full variable domain: EPEVTQTPSHQVTQMGQEVILRCVPISNHLYFYWYRQILGQKVEFLVSFYNNEISEKSEIFDDQFSVERPDGSNFTLKIRSTKLEDSAMYFCASSERRGQGTEAFFGQGTRLTVV.

The chain joins TRBV30 to TRBJ1-1; D might be TRBD1 (5 bases). The CDR3 extends over 13 amino acids. The ends were cut back, 3 bases at V and 1 base at J, with 9 bases in the middle. Germline V gene sequence: CDR1 GTSNPN, CDR2 SVGIG (reference sequence). CDR3 sequence reads: CAWSQGWNTEAFF. Written as DNA, the CDR3 is TGTGCCTGGAGCCAGGGCTGGAACACTGAAGCTTTCTTT. The full variable domain, its missing parts supplied by reference TRBV30 and TRBJ1-1, is SQTIHQWPATLVQPVGSPLSLECTVEGTSNPNLYWYRQAAGRGLQLLFYSVGIGQISSEVPQNLSASRPQDRQFILSSKKLLLSDSGFYLCAWSQGWNTEAFFGQGTRLTVV.

The chain's CDR3 is CASSLGQGLGGYTF. Here the CDR3 DNA reads TGTGCCAGCAGCTTGGGACAGGGCCTAGGCGGCTACACCTTC. The chain recombines TRBV7-9 with TRBJ1-2, with TRBD1 matching 9 bases. The germline V gene encodes CDR1 SEHNR and CDR2 FQNEAQ (reference sequence). With V trimmed by 3 bases and J by 8 bases, 7 bases remained unmatched. The CDR3 is 14 residues long.

The chain couples TRBV7-2 to TRBJ2-5; TRBD2 matches 11 bases. Germline V gene data show CDR1 as SGHTA and CDR2 as FQGNSA. This CDR3 is built from 15 residues. Unmatched junction bases numbered 5, after V lost 4 bases and J lost 4 bases. CDR3 DNA: TGTGCCAGCAGCTCCCGGACTAGCGGGCCAGAGACCCAGTACTTC. Translated, it gives CASSSRTSGPETQYF.

This chain joins TRBV12-5 and TRBJ1-1, with D uncertain. The V end was cut by 5 bases, the J end by 5 bases, with 12 bases between. Germline lookup yields CDR1 LGHNT and CDR2 FRNRAP. This CDR3 contains 13 residues. Written as DNA, the CDR3 is TGTGCTAGTGGTCCAATGGCGGGTACTGAAGCTTTCTTT. Translated, it gives CASGPMAGTEAFF.

The rearrangement links TRBV9 to TRBJ1-2, with D unresolved. CDR3 length: 14 residues. The germline V gene encodes CDR1 SGDLS and CDR2 YYNGEE. V lost 0 bases and J 3 bases, leaving 9 bases between the germline ends. CDR3 bases: TGTGCCAGCAGCGTAGTCCCCGGGGACTATGGCTACACCTTC. Translated: CASSVVPGDYGYTF. The full variable domain, rest sourced from reference TRBV9 and TRBJ1-2, is DSGVTQTPKHLITATGQRVTLRCSPRSGDLSVYWYQQSLDQGLQFLIQYYNGEERAKGNILERFSAQQFPDLHSELNLSSLELGDSALYFCASSVVPGDYGYTFGSGTRLTVV.

The J gene is TRBJ2-7, the V gene TRBV2, with TRBD1 as a possible D gene (6 bases). The V end was cut by 4 bases, the J end by 7 bases, with 14 bases between. The germline gives CDR1 SNHLY, CDR2 FYNNEI. CDR3 length: 13 residues. The CDR3 DNA reads as TGTGCCAGCAGTGCCCAGGGGCAGGGGGAGCAGTACTTC. Protein: CASSAQGQGEQYF.

This clone has only a few counts. The V and J genes are TRBV5-1 and TRBJ1-4; weak D call: TRBD1 (5 bases). This CDR3 contains 16 residues. Germline V CDR1 and CDR2: SGHRS, YFSETQ. Trimming shortened V by 0 bases and J by 7 bases, and 16 bases separated the two germline ends. The CDR3 DNA sequence: TGCGCCAGCAGCTTGGCCTGGGCAGGGAAGATTGAAAAACTGTTTTTT. As protein: CASSLAWAGKIEKLFF. The whole variable domain, filled in from reference TRBV5-1 and TRBJ1-4, reads KAGVTQTPRYLIKTRGQQVTLSCSPISGHRSVSWYQQTPGQGLQFLFEYFSETQRNKGNFPGRFSGRQFSNSRSEMNVSTLELGDSALYLCASSLAWAGKIEKLFFGSGTQLSVL.

This chain uses TRBV7-9 with TRBJ1-6, with 7 bases aligning to TRBD1. Per germline, CDR1 SEHNR and CDR2 FQNEAQ (reference sequence). The CDR3 runs to 15 residues. Trimming took 2 bases from V and 7 from J; bases not matched to a gene: 5. The CDR3 sequence is CASSLPGQPNSPLHF. CDR3 nucleotide sequence: TGTGCCAGCAGCTTACCGGGACAGCCAAATTCACCCCTCCACTTT.

This clone has only one observation. The chain carries TRBV5-4 and TRBJ1-1; 7 positions match TRBD1. The germline V gene encodes CDR1 SGHNT and CDR2 YYREEE (reference sequence). This CDR3 is 16 amino acids long. V dropped 5 bases and J dropped 0; count of bases not matched to a gene: 10. This CDR3 is CASSRRTGTMNTEAFF. The CDR3 bases are TGTGCCAGCAGTCGGCGGACAGGTACCATGAACACTGAAGCTTTCTTT.

The chain uses TRBV11-2 and TRBJ1-2, with D unclear. Germline V CDR1 and CDR2: SGHAT, FQNNGV. The CDR3 is made up of 13 amino acids. Trimming took off 2 bases at V and 1 base at J, with 5 bases between the two ends. The CDR3 is CASSLTNNYGYTF. The CDR3 DNA reads TGTGCCAGCAGCTTAACTAATAACTATGGCTACACCTTC. The variable domain in full, completed from reference TRBV11-2 and TRBJ1-2, reads EAGVAQSPRYKIIEKRQSVAFWCNPISGHATLYWYQQILGQGPKLLIQFQNNGVVDDSQLPKDRFSAERLKGVDSTLKIQPAKLEDSAVYLCASSLTNNYGYTFGSGTRLTVV.

The V and J genes are TRBV27 and TRBJ2-2; maybe TRBD2 (6 bases). In germline, CDR1 is MNHEY, CDR2 SMNVEV (reference sequence). The ends were cut back, 1 base at V and 6 bases at J, with 9 bases in the middle. There are 14 residues in the CDR3. CDR3 region: CASSLLRESGELFF. CDR3 in DNA: TGTGCCAGCAGTTTATTACGGGAGTCCGGGGAGCTGTTTTTT.

The rearrangement links TRBV5-4 to TRBJ2-5; the D gene is possibly TRBD2 (5 bases). CDR1 and CDR2 from the germline V gene are SGHNT and YYREEE (reference sequence). This CDR3 region has 14 residues. V lost 4 bases, J lost 2 bases, and 12 bases lay in between. The CDR3 protein is CASSQGGAQETQYF. The DNA for the CDR3 is TGTGCCAGCAGCCAAGGAGGTGCTCAAGAGACCCAGTACTTC.

This clone was counted once. This rearrangement joins TRBV5-1 to TRBJ2-5; tentatively, D is TRBD2 (6 bases). Germline values: CDR1 SGHRS, CDR2 YFSETQ. Trimming pared 4 bases from V and 2 bases from J, leaving 12 bases between. This CDR3 spans 14 amino acids. This CDR3 reads CASSGGAQQETQYF. The CDR3 nucleotides are TGCGCCAGCAGCGGAGGGGCGCAGCAAGAGACCCAGTACTTC.

The chain carries TRBV30 and TRBJ2-5; 8 bases fit TRBD2. The DNA end is a closer match to TRBJ2-7, so the J assignment may be wrong. The germline V gene has CDR1 GTSNPN and CDR2 SVGIG (reference sequence). CDR3 length equals 15 residues. The CDR3 loop is CAWSVLGSGAYEQYF. The CDR3 DNA reads TGTGCCTGGAGTGTACTCGGTAGCGGGGCCTACGAGCAGTACTTC.

The rearrangement joins TRBV4-1 to TRBJ2-7; 7 nucleotides agree with TRBD1. V shed 3 bases and J 0 bases; nucleotides not matched to a gene: 5. Germline CDR1 and CDR2: MGHRA and YSYEKL. This CDR3 is 15 amino acids long. As DNA, the CDR3 is TGCGCCAGCAGCCACCCGGGACAGAGCTCCTACGAGCAGTACTTC. This encodes CASSHPGQSSYEQYF.

This clone was picked up many times. The chain recombines TRBV7-9 with TRBJ1-2; TRBD1 aligns across 10 bases. The CDR3 extends over 15 amino acids. V shed 5 bases and J 7 bases; nucleotides not matched to a gene: 10. CDR1 is SEHNR, CDR2 FQNEAQ, per germline (reference sequence). The CDR3 DNA follows: TGTGCCAGCAGCCAATCGGGACAGGGGTTGTTTGGCTACACCTTC. Translated, it gives CASSQSGQGLFGYTF. The entire variable domain, with the rest obtained from reference TRBV7-9 and TRBJ1-2, is as follows: DTGVSQNPRHKITKRGQNVTFRCDPISEHNRLYWYRQTLGQGPEFLTYFQNEAQLEKSRLLSDRFSAERPKGSFSTLEIQRTEQGDSAMYLCASSQSGQGLFGYTFGSGTRLTVV.

The CDR3 region has the DNA TGTGCCAGTAGAGCGACCGACCGTACTATATACAATGAGCAGTTCTTC. Its translation: CASRATDRTIYNEQFF. The rearrangement joins TRBV19 to TRBJ2-1; D unclear. The germline gives CDR1 LNHDA, CDR2 SQIVND (reference sequence). This CDR3 is built from 16 residues. Trimming stripped 6 bases from V and 4 bases from J, with 19 bases between.

The rearrangement uses TRBV4-3 and TRBJ2-7; 7 bases are a match to TRBD2. Germline V gene lookup returns CDR1 LGHNA and CDR2 YSLEER. Trimming took 1 base from V and 3 from J; bases not matched to a gene: 6. The CDR3 is made up of 15 amino acids. CDR3 sequence reads: CASSQGASGNYEQYF. The CDR3 DNA reads as TGCGCCAGCAGCCAAGGGGCTAGCGGAAACTACGAGCAGTACTTC.

This clone occurred a few times. The V call is TRBV27, the J call TRBJ1-5, with no clear D. V was pared by 5 bases and J by 0 bases, with 5 bases between. Germline V gives CDR1 MNHEY, CDR2 SMNVEV (reference sequence). CDR3 length: 13 residues. Here the CDR3 DNA reads TGTGCCAGCAGTACTCATAGCAATCAGCCCCAGCATTTT. Amino acid sequence: CASSTHSNQPQHF.

This clone turned up a few times. The chain has TRBV25-1 and TRBJ2-3; D remains ambiguous. The length of the CDR3 is 14 residues. Germline V gene sequence: CDR1 MGHDK, CDR2 SYGVNS. Trimming removed 2 bases at V and 1 base at J, with 7 bases between. The CDR3 nucleotides read TGTGCCAGCAGTGAAGGGCCCCGCACAGATACGCAGTATTTT. This sequence encodes CASSEGPRTDTQYF.